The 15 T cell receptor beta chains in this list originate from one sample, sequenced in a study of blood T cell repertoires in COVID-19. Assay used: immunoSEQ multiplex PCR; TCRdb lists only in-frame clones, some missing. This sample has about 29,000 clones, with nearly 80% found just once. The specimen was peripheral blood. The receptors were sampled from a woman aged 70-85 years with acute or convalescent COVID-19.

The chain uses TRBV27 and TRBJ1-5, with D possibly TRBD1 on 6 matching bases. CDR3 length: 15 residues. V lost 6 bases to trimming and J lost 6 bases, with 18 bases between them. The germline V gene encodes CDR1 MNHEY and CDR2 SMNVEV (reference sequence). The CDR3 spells CASSLGSTGPQPQHF. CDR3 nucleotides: TGTGCCAGCAGCTTGGGATCGACAGGACCTCAGCCCCAGCATTTT.

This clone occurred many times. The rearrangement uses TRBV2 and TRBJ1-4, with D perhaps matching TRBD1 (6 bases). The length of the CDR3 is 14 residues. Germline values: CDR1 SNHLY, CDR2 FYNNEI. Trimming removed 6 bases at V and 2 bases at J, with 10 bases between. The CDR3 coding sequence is TGTGCCAGCAGGAGGACAGTGACTAATGAAAAACTGTTTTTT. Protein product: CASRRTVTNEKLFF.

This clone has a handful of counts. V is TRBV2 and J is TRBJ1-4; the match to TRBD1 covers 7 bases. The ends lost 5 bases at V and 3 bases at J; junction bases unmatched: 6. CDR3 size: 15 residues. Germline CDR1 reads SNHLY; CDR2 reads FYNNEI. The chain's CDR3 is CASSTEGAANEKLFF. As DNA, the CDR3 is TGTGCCAGCAGTACCGAGGGGGCAGCTAATGAAAAACTGTTTTTT.

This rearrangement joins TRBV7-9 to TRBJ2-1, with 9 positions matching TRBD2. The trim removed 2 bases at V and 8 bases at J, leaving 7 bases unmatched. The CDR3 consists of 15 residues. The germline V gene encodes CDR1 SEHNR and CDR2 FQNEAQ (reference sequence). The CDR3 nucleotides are TGTGCCAGCAGCTTAAGGCGGGGGGGCATAGATGAGCAGTTCTTC. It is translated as CASSLRRGGIDEQFF.

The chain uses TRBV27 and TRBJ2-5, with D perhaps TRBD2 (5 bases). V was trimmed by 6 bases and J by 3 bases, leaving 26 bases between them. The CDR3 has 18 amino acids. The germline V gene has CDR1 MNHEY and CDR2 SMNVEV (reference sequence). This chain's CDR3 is CASSRTPLAVPSKETQYF. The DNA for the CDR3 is TGTGCCAGCAGCCGTACGCCCCTAGCTGTTCCCTCCAAAGAGACCCAGTACTTC.

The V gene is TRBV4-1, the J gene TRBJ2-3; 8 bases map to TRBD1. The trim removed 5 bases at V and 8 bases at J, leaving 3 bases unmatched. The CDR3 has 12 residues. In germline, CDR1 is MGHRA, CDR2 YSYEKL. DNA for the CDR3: TGCGCCAGCAGCGAGACAGGGGTTACGCAGTATTTT. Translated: CASSETGVTQYF.

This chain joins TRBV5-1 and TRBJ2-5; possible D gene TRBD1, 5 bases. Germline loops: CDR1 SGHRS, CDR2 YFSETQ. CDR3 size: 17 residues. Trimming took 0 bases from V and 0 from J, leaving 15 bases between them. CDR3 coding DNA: TGCGCCAGCAGCTTGGAATTGGGCAGGGTCCACCAAGAGACCCAGTACTTC. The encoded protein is CASSLELGRVHQETQYF.

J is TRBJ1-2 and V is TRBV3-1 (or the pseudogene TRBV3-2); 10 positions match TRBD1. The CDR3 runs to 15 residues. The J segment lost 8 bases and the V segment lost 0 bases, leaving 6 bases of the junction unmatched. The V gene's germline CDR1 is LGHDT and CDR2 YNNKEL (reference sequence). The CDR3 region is CASSQDLGTGDGYTF. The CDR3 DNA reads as TGTGCCAGCAGCCAAGATTTAGGGACAGGGGACGGCTACACCTTC.

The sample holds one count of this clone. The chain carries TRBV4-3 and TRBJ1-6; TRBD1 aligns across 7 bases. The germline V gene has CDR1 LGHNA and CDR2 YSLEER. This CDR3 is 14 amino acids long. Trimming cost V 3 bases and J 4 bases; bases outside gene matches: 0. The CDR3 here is CASSQGQYNSPLHF. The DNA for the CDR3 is TGCGCCAGCAGCCAGGGACAGTATAATTCACCCCTCCACTTT.

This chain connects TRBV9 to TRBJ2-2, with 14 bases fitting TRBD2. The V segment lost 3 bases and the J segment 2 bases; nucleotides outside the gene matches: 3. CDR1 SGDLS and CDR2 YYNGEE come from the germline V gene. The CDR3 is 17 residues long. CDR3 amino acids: CASSAGLAGGNTGELFF. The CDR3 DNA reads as TGTGCCAGCAGCGCCGGACTAGCGGGAGGTAACACCGGGGAGCTGTTTTTT.

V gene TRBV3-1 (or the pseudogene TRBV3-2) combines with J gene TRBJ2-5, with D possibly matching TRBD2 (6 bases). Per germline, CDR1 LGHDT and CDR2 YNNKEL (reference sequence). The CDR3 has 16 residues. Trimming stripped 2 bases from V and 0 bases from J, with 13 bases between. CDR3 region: CASSQRRGDYQETQYF. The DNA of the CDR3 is TGTGCCAGCAGCCAAAGGCGGGGAGACTACCAAGAGACCCAGTACTTC.

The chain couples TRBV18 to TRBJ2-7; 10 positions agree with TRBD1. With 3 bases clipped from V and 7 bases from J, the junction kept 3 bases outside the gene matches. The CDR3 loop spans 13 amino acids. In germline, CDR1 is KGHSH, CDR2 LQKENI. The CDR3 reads CASSPGQGGEQYF. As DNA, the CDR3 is TGTGCCAGCTCACCCGGACAGGGGGGGGAGCAGTACTTC.

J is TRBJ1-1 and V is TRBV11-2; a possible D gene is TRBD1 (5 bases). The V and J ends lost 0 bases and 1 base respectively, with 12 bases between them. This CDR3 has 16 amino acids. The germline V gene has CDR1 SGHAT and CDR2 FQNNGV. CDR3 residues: CASSLDTWGGNTEAFF. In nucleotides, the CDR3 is TGTGCCAGCAGCTTAGATACTTGGGGGGGGAACACTGAAGCTTTCTTT.

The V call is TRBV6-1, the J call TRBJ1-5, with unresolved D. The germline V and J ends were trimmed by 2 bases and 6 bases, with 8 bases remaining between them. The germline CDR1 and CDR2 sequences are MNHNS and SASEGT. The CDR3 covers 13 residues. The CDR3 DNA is TGTGCCAGCAGTGAAATCACTGGTCAGCCCCAGCATTTT. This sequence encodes CASSEITGQPQHF.

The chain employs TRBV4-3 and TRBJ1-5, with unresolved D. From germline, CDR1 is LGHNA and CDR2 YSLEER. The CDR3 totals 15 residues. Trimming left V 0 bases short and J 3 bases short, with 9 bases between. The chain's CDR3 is CASSQDGQYNQPQHF. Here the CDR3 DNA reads TGCGCCAGCAGCCAAGATGGCCAGTACAATCAGCCCCAGCATTTT.